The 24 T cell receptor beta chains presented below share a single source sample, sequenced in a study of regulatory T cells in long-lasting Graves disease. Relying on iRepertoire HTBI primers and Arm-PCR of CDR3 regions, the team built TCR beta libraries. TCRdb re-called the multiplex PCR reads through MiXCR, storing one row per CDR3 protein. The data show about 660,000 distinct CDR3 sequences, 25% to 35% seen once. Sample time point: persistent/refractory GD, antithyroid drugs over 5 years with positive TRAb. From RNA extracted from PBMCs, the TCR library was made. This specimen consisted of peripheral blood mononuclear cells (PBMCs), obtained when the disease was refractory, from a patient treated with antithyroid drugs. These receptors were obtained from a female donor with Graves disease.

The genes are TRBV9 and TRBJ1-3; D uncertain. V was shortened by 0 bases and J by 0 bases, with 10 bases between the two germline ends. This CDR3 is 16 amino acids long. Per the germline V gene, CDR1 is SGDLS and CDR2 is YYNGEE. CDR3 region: CASSVDLGASGNTIYF. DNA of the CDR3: TGTGCCAGCAGCGTAGATCTGGGAGCCTCTGGAAACACCATATATTTT. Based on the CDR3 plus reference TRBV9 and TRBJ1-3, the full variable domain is DSGVTQTPKHLITATGQRVTLRCSPRSGDLSVYWYQQSLDQGLQFLIQYYNGEERAKGNILERFSAQQFPDLHSELNLSSLELGDSALYFCASSVDLGASGNTIYFGEGSWLTVV.

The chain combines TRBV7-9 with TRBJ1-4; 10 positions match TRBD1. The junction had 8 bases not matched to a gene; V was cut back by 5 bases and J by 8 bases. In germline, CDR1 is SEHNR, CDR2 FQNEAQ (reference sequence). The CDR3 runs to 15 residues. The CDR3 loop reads CASSEGQGLTEKLFF. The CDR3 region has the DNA TGTGCCAGCAGCGAGGGACAGGGGCTTACCGAAAAACTGTTTTTT.

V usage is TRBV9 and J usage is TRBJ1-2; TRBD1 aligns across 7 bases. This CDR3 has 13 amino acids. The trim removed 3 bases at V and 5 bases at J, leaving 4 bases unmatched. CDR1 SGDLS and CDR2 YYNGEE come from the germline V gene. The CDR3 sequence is CASSDGTDYGYTF. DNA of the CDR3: TGTGCCAGCAGCGACGGGACAGATTATGGCTACACCTTC.

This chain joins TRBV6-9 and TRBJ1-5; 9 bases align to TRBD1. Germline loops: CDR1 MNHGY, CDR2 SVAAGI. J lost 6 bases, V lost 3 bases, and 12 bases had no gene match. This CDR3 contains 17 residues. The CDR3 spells CASSYYAGTGSTQPQHF. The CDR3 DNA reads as TGTGCCAGCAGTTACTATGCCGGGACAGGGTCTACTCAGCCCCAGCATTTT.

CDR3 coding DNA: TGCAGTGCCAACGCTGGCGAGCAGTACTTC. This translates into CSANAGEQYF. V is TRBV20-1 and J is TRBJ2-7; D unresolved. The CDR3 has 10 amino acids. The V gene lost 6 bases and the J gene lost 6 bases, with 9 bases spanning the gap. CDR1 is DFQATT, CDR2 SNEGSKA, per germline (reference sequence).

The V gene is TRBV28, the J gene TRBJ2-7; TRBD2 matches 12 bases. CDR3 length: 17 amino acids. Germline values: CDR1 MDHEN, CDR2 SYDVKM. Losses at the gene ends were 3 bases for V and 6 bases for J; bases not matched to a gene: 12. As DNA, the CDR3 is TGTGCCAGCAGTTTTGGGACTAGCGGGTCCTCGGTCGGCGAGCAGTACTTC. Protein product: CASSFGTSGSSVGEQYF.

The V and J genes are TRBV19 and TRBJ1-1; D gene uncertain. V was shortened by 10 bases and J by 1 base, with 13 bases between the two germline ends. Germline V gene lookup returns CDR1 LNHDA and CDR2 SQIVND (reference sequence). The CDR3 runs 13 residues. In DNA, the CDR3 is TGTGCCACCCAAGATAGGGAGAACACTGAAGCTTTCTTT. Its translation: CATQDRENTEAFF.

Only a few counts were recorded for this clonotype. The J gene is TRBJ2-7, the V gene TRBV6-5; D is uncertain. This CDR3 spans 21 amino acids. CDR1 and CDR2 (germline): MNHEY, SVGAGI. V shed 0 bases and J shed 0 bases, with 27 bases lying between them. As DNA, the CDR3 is TGTGCCAGCAGTTACTCGAATCCGCCCGGACGACTCGTCGTCCTCTCCTACGAGCAGTACTTC. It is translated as CASSYSNPPGRLVVLSYEQYF.

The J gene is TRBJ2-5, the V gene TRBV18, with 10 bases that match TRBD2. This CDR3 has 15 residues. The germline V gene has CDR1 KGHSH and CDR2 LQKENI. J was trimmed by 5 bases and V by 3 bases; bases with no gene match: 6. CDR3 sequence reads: CASSPLAGAAETQYF. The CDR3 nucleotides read TGTGCCAGCTCACCGCTAGCGGGAGCCGCCGAGACCCAGTACTTC.

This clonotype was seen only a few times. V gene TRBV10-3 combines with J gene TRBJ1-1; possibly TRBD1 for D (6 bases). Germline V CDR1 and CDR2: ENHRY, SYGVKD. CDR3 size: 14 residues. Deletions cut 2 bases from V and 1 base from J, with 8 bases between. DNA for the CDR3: TGTGCCATCAGTGAGCTGACAGGGAACACTGAAGCTTTCTTT. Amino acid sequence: CAISELTGNTEAFF.

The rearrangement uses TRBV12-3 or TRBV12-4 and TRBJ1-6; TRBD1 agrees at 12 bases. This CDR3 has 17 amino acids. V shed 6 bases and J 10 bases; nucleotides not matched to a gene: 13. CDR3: CASSFSPGQGAVSPLHF. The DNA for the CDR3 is TGTGCCAGCAGCTTCTCCCCGGGACAGGGGGCTGTGTCACCCCTCCACTTT.

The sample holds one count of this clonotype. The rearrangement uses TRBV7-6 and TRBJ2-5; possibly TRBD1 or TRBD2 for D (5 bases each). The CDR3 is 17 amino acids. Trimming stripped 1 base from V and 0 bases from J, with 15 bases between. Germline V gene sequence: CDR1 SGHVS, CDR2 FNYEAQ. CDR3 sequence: CASSLVGTLIYQETQYF. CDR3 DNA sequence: TGTGCCAGCAGCTTAGTGGGGACCCTAATATACCAAGAGACCCAGTACTTC.

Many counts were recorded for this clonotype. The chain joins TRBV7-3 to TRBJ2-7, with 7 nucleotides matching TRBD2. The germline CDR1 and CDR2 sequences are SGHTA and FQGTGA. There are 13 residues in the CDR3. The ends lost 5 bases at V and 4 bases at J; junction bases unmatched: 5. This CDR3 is CASSRGGGYEQYF. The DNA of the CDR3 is TGTGCCAGCAGCCGTGGGGGGGGGTACGAGCAGTACTTC.

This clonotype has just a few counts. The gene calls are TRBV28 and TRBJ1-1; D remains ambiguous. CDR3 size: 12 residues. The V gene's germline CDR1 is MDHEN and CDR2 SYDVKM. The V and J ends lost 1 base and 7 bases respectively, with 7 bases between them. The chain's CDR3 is CASSLLLGEAFF. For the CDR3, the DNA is TGTGCCAGCAGTTTATTATTGGGTGAAGCTTTCTTT.

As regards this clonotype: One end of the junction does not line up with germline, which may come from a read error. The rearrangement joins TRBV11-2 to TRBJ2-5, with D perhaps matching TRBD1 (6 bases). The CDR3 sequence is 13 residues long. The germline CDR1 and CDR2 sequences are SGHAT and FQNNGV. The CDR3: CASSARTDLSMDF. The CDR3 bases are TGTGCCAGCAGCGCTAGGACAGACTTAAGTATGGACTTC. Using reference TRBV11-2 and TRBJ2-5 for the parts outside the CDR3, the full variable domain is EAGVAQSPRYKIIEKRQSVAFWCNPISGHATLYWYQQILGQGPKLLIQFQNNGVVDDSQLPKDRFSAERLKGVDSTLKIQPAKLEDSAVYLCASSARTDLSMDFGPGTRLLVL.

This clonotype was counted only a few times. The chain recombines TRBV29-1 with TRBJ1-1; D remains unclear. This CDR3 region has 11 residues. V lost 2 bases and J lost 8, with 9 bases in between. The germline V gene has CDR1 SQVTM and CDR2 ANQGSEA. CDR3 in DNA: TGCAGCGTTGAACTACGGAACGAAGCTTTCTTT. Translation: CSVELRNEAFF.

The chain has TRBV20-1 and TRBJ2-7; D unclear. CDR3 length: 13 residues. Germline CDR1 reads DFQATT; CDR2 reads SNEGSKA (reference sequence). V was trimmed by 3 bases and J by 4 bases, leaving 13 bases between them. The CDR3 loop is CSASAPAGYEQYF. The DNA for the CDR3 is TGCAGTGCTAGCGCCCCGGCCGGGTACGAGCAGTACTTC.

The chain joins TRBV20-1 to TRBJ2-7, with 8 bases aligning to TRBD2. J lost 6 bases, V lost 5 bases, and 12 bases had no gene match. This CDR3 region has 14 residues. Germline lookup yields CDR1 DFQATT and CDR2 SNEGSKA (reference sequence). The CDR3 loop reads CSAQERIAGREQYF. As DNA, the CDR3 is TGCAGTGCTCAGGAAAGAATAGCGGGACGCGAGCAGTACTTC.

CDR3 nucleotide sequence: TGTGCCAGCAGCCCCAAGGGGGACAGCTGGGACGCTGAAGCTTTCTTT. Translated: CASSPKGDSWDAEAFF. The chain recombines TRBV13 with TRBJ1-1; TRBD1 matches at 7 bases. The CDR3 totals 16 residues. Germline trimming cut 5 bases from V and 6 bases from J; bases unmatched to any gene: 15. Germline values: CDR1 PRHDT, CDR2 FYEKMQ (reference sequence).

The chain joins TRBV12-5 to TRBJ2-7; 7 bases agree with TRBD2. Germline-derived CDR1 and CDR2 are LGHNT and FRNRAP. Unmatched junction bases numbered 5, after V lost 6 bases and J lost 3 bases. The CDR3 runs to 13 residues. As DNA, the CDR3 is TGTGCTAGTGGGGATGGACTAGTCTACGAGCAGTACTTC. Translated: CASGDGLVYEQYF.

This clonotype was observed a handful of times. The CDR3 DNA sequence: TGTGCCAGCAGTTATTCCCGAACAGACAGGCATTTCTCTGAAGCTTTCTTT. Translating it yields CASSYSRTDRHFSEAFF. The chain has TRBV6-9 and TRBJ1-1; D is possibly TRBD1 (6 bases). The V end was cut by 0 bases, the J end by 6 bases, with 20 bases between. In germline, CDR1 is MNHGY, CDR2 SVAAGI. The CDR3 extends over 17 amino acids.

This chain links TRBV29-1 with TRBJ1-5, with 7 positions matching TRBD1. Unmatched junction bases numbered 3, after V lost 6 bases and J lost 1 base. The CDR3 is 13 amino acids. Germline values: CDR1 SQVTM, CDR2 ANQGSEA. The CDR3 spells CSVRGDSNQPQHF. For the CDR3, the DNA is TGCAGCGTCAGGGGGGACAGCAATCAGCCCCAGCATTTT.

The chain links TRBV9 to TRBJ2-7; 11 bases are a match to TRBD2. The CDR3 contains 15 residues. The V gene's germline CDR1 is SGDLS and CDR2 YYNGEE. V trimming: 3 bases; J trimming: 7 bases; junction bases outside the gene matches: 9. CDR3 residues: CASSASGRLSREQYF. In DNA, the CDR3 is TGTGCCAGCAGCGCTAGCGGGAGGCTCTCTAGGGAGCAGTACTTC.

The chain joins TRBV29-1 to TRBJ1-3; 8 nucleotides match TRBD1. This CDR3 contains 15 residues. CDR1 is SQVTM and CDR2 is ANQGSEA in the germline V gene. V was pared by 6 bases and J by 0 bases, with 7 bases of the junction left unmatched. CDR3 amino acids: CSVWTGIPSGNTIYF. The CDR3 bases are TGCAGCGTGTGGACAGGGATACCCTCTGGAAACACCATATATTTT.